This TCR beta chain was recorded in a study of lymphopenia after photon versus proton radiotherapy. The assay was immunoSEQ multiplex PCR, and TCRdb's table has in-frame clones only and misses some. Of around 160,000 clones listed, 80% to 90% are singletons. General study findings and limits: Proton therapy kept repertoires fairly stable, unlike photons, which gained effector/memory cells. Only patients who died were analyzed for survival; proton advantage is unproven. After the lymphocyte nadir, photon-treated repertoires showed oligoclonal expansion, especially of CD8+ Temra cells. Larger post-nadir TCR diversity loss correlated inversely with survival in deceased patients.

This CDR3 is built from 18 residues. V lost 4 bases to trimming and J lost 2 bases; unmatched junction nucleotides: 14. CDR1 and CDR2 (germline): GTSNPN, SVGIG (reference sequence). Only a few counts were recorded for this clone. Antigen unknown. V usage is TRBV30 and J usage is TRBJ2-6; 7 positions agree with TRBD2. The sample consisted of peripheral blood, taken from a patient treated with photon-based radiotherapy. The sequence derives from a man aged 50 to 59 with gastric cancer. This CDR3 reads CAWKMGGKGFAGANVLTF. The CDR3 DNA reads TGTGCCTGGAAAATGGGGGGGAAAGGATTCGCTGGGGCCAACGTCCTGACTTTC.